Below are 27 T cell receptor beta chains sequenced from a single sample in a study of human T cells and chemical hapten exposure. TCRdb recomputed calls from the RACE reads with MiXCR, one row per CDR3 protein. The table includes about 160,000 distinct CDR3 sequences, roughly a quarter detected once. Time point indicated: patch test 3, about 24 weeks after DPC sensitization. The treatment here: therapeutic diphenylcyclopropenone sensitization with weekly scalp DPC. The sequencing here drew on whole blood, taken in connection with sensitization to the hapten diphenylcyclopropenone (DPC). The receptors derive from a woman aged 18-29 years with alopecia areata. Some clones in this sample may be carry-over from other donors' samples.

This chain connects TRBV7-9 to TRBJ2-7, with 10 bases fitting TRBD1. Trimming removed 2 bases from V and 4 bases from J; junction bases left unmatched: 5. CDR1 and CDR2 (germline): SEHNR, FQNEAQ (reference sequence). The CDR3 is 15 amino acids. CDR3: CASSLIRTGGYEQYF. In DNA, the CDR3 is TGTGCCAGCAGCTTAATCAGGACAGGGGGTTACGAGCAGTACTTC.

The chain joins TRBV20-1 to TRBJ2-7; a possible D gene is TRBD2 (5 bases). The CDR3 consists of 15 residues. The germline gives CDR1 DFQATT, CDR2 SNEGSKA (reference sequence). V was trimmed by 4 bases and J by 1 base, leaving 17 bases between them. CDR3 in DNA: TGCAGTGCTACCTCAGGAGCGGTTATATCCTACGAGCAGTACTTC. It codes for CSATSGAVISYEQYF.

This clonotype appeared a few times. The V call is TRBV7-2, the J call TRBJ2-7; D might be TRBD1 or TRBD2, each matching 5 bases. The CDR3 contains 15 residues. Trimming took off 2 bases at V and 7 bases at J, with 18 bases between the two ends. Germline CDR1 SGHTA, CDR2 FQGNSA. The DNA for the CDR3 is TGTGCCAGCAGCTTAAGGAGAGGGACGAGAGATGAGCAGTACTTC. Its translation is CASSLRRGTRDEQYF.

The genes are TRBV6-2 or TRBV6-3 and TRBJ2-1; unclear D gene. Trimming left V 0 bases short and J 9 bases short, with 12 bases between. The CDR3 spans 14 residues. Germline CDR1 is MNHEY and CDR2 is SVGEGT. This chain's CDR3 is CASSYSTEMVEQFF. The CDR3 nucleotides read TGTGCCAGCAGTTACTCGACTGAGATGGTTGAGCAGTTCTTC.

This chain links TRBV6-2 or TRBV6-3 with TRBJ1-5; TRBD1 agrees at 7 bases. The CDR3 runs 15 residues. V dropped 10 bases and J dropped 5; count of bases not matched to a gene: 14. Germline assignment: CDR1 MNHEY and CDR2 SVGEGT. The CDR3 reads CANRLRDTGDQPQHF. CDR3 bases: TGTGCCAACAGACTCCGGGACACAGGGGATCAGCCCCAGCATTTT.

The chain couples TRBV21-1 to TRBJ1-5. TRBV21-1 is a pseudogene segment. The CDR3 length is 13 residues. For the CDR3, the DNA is TGTGCCAGCACCTCCCGAGGGATTCAGCCCCAGCATTTT. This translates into CASTSRGIQPQHF.

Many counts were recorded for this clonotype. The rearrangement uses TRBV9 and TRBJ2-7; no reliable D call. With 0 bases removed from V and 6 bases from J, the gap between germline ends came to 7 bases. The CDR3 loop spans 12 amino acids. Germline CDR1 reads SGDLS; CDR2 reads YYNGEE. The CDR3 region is CASSVGISEQYF. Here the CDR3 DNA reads TGTGCCAGCAGCGTAGGGATCTCCGAGCAGTACTTC.

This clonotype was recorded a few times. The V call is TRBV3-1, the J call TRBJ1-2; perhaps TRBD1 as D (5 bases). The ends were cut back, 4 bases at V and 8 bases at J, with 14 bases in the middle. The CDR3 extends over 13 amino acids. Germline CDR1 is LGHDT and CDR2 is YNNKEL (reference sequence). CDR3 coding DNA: TGTGCCAGCAGCCCAGGACACCTAGAAGGCTACACCTTC. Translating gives CASSPGHLEGYTF.

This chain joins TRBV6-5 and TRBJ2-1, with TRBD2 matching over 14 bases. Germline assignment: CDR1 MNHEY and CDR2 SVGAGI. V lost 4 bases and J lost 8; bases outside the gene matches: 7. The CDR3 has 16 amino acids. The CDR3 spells CASSSGTSGSIHEQFF. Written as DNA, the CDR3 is TGTGCCAGCAGTTCCGGGACTAGCGGGAGTATCCATGAGCAGTTCTTC.

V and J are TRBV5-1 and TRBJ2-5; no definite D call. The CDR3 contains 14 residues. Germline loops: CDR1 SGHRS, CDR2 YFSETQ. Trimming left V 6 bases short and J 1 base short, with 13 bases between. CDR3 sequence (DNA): TGCGCCAGCAAAGTCAACAGCGTCCAAGAGACCCAGTACTTC. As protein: CASKVNSVQETQYF.

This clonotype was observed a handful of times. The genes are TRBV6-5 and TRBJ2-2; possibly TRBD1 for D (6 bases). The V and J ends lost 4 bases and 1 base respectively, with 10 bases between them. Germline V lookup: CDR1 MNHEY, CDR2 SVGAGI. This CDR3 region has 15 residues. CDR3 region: CASSFDRQNTGELFF. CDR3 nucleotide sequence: TGTGCCAGCAGTTTCGACAGGCAGAACACCGGGGAGCTGTTTTTT.

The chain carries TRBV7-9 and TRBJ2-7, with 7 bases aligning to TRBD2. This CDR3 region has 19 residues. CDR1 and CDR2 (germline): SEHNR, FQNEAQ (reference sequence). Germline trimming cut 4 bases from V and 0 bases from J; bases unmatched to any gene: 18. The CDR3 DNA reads TGTGCCAGCAGCTCCTGGGGGGGTTTTAGCGGAAGCAGCTCCTACGAGCAGTACTTC. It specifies CASSSWGGFSGSSSYEQYF.

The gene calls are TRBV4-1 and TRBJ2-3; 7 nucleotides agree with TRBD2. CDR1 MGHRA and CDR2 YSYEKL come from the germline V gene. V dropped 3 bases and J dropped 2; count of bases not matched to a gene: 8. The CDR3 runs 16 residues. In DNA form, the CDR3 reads TGCGCCAGCAGCCAGCACCGGGGGGACCTCACAGATACGCAGTATTTT. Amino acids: CASSQHRGDLTDTQYF.

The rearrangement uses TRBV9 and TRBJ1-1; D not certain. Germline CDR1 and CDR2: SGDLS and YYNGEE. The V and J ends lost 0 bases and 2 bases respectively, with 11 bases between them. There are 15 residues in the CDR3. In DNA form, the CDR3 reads TGTGCCAGCAGCGTAGCTCCAGAGTTTAACACTGAAGCTTTCTTT. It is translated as CASSVAPEFNTEAFF.

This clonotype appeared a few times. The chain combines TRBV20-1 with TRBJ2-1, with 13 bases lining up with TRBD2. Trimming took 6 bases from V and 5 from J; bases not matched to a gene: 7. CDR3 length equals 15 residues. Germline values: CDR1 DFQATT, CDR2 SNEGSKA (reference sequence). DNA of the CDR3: TGCAGTGCGCAAGGGGGACTAGCGGGGAACAATGAGCAGTTCTTC. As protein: CSAQGGLAGNNEQFF.

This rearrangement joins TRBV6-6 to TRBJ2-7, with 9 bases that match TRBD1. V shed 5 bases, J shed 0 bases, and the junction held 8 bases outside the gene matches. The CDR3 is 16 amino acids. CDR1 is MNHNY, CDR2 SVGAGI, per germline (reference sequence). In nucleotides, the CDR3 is TGTGCCAGCAGTCCCCAAACAGGGGGCCACTCCTACGAGCAGTACTTC. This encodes CASSPQTGGHSYEQYF.

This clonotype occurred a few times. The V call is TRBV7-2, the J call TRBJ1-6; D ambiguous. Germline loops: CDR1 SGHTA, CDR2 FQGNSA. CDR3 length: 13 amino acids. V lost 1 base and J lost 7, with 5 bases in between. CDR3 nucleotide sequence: TGTGCCAGCAGCTTAGTTTTGAATTCACCCCTCCACTTT. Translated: CASSLVLNSPLHF.

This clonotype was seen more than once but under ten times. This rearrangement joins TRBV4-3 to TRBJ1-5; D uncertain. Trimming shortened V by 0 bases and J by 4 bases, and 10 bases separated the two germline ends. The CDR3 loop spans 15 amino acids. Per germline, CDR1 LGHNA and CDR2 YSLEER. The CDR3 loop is CASSQDRLGNQPQHF. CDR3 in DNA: TGCGCCAGCAGCCAAGACAGGCTGGGGAATCAGCCCCAGCATTTT.

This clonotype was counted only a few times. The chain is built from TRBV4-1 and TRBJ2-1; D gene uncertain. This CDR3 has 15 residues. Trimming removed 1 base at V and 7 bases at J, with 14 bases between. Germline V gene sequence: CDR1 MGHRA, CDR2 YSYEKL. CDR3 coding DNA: TGCGCCAGCAGCCAAGTACCAATAGAATGGAATGAGCAGTTCTTC. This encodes CASSQVPIEWNEQFF.

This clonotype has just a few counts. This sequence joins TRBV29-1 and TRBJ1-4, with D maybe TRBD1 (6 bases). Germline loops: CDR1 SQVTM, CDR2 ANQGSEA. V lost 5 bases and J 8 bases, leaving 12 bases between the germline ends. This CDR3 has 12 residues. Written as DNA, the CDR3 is TGCAGCGTTTCAGGGGCCGAGGAAAAACTGTTTTTT. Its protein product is CSVSGAEEKLFF.

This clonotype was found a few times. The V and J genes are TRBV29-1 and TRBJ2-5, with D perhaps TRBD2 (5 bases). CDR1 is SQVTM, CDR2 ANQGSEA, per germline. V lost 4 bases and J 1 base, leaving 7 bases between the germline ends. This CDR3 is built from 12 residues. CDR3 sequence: CSVVGLQETQYF. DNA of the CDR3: TGCAGCGTTGTAGGACTCCAAGAGACCCAGTACTTC. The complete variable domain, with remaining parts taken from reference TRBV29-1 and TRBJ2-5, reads SAVISQKPSRDICQRGTSLTIQCQVDSQVTMMFWYRQQPGQSLTLIATANQGSEATYESGFVIDKFPISRPNLTFSTLTVSNMSPEDSSIYLCSVVGLQETQYFGPGTRLLVL.

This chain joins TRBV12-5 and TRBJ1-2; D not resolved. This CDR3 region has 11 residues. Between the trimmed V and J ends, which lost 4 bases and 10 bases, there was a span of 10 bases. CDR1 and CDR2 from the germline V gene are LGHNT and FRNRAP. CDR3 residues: CASGSGYDYTF. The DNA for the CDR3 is TGTGCTAGTGGTTCTGGGTACGACTACACCTTC.

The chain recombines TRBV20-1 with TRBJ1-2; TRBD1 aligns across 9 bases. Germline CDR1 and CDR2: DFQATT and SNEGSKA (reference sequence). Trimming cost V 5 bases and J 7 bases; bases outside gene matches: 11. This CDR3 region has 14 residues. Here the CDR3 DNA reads TGCAGTGCTCCCCTGGACAGGGGTACTGGTGGCTACACCTTC. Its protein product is CSAPLDRGTGGYTF.

The CDR3 loop is CASSLQRGTTDTQYF. DNA of the CDR3: TGTGCCAGCAGCCTACAGCGGGGGACCACAGATACGCAGTATTTT. The gene calls are TRBV7-6 and TRBJ2-3, with 8 bases that match TRBD2. Germline V gene sequence: CDR1 SGHVS, CDR2 FNYEAQ. CDR3 length: 15 amino acids. The V gene end was trimmed by 5 bases and the J gene end by 2 bases; junction bases not matched to a gene: 6. The complete variable domain, with remaining parts taken from reference TRBV7-6 and TRBJ2-3, reads GAGVSQSPRYKVTKRGQDVALRCDPISGHVSLYWYRQALGQGPEFLTYFNYEAQQDKSGLPNDRFSAERPEGSISTLTIQRTEQRDSAMYRCASSLQRGTTDTQYFGPGTRLTVL.

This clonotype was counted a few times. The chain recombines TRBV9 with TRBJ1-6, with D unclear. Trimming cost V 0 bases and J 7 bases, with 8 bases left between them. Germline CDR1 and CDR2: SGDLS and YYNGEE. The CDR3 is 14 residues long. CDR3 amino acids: CASSVAHLNSPLHF. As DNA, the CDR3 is TGTGCCAGCAGCGTAGCCCATCTCAATTCACCCCTCCACTTT.

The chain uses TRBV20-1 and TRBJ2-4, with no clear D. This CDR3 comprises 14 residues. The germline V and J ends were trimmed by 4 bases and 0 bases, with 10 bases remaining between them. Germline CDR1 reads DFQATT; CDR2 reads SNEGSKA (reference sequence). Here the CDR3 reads CSATPSLAKNIQYF. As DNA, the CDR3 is TGCAGTGCTACCCCCAGTCTAGCCAAAAACATTCAGTACTTC.

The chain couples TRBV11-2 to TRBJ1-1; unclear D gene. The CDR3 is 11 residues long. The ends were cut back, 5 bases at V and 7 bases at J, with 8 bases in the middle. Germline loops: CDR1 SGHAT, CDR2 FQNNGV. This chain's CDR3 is CASSSRDEAFF. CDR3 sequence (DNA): TGTGCCAGCAGCAGTAGGGATGAAGCTTTCTTT.